These 28 T cell receptor beta chains share one sample of origin, sequenced in a study of shared T cell receptors in the human thymus. Some clones are missing from TCRdb's copy, which holds only in-frame ones; the method was immunoSEQ multiplex PCR. Of roughly 700,000 clones listed, approximately 87% are singletons. The same sample was also studied in work on human thymus T cells.

The sample comprised thymocytes. These receptors all stem from a boy under three years old with a congenital heart defect.

The chain couples TRBV4-2 to TRBJ2-3; 11 bases line up with TRBD2. This CDR3 has 19 residues. With 1 base clipped from V and 4 bases from J, the junction kept 13 bases outside the gene matches. The V gene's germline CDR1 is LGHNA and CDR2 YNFKEQ. The CDR3 DNA follows: TGTGCCAGCAGCCAAGTCTTAGCGACTAGCGGGATATTGGCAGATACGCAGTATTTT. It yields the protein CASSQVLATSGILADTQYF.

The rearrangement links TRBV6-1 to TRBJ2-5, with 9 positions matching TRBD1. The CDR3 sequence is 15 residues long. With V trimmed by 2 bases and J by 2 bases, 3 bases remained unmatched. CDR1 is MNHNS and CDR2 is SASEGT in the germline V gene. The CDR3: CASSERDREQETQYF. For the CDR3, the DNA is TGTGCCAGCAGTGAAAGGGACAGGGAACAAGAGACCCAGTACTTC.

This sequence joins TRBV14 and TRBJ2-2, with 8 bases aligning to TRBD2. Germline CDR1 is SGHDN and CDR2 is FVKESK. The CDR3 has 21 amino acids. Trimming took 4 bases from V and 1 from J; bases not matched to a gene: 20. CDR3 residues: CASSPQAPRGTGGMNTGELFF. CDR3 nucleotides: TGTGCCAGCAGCCCCCAAGCCCCGAGGGGTACGGGAGGGATGAACACCGGGGAGCTGTTTTTT.

J is TRBJ2-7 and V is TRBV7-2, with D perhaps TRBD2 (5 bases). The V gene lost 6 bases and the J gene lost 0 bases, with 12 bases spanning the gap. CDR3 size: 14 residues. From germline, CDR1 is SGHTA and CDR2 FQGNSA. The CDR3 region is CASSLRGLSYEQYF. In DNA, the CDR3 is TGTGCCAGCAGTCTAAGAGGACTCTCCTACGAGCAGTACTTC.

J is TRBJ2-7 and V is TRBV4-2; perhaps TRBD2 as D (7 bases). Germline loops: CDR1 LGHNA, CDR2 YNFKEQ. The germline V and J ends were trimmed by 0 bases and 5 bases, with 14 bases remaining between them. The CDR3 sequence is 15 residues long. The CDR3 loop is CASSQDGEGGDEQYF. DNA of the CDR3: TGTGCCAGCAGCCAAGATGGGGAAGGGGGGGACGAGCAGTACTTC.

This clone has just a few counts. The chain uses TRBV6-4 and TRBJ1-1; no definite D call. V lost 4 bases, J lost 4 bases, and 10 bases lay in between. CDR1 MRHNA and CDR2 SNTAGT come from the germline V gene. The CDR3 totals 13 residues. This CDR3 reads CASSAPGSTEAFF. The CDR3 DNA sequence: TGTGCCAGCAGTGCCCCGGGGAGCACTGAAGCTTTCTTT.

The CDR3 spells CASSFDSYEQYF. The CDR3 DNA reads as TGTGCCAGCAGCTTTGACTCTTACGAGCAGTACTTC. This chain joins TRBV7-2 and TRBJ2-7; no firm D call. The germline V gene has CDR1 SGHTA and CDR2 FQGNSA. V was pared by 3 bases and J by 4 bases, with 7 bases between. The CDR3 is 12 residues long. Based on the CDR3 plus reference TRBV7-2 and TRBJ2-7, the full variable domain is GAGVSQSPSNKVTEKGKDVELRCDPISGHTALYWYRQSLGQGLEFLIYFQGNSAPDKSGLPSDRFSAERTGGSVSTLTIQRTQQEDSAVYLCASSFDSYEQYFGPGTRLTVT.

The chain links TRBV15 to TRBJ1-1; D is possibly TRBD1 (6 bases). The CDR3 loop spans 16 amino acids. V was shortened by 0 bases and J by 3 bases, with 14 bases between the two germline ends. Germline V gives CDR1 LNHNV, CDR2 YYDKDF (reference sequence). In nucleotides, the CDR3 is TGTGCCACCAGCAGAGATGCGAGGGAGGGGGACACTGAAGCTTTCTTT. Protein product: CATSRDAREGDTEAFF.

This sequence joins TRBV5-4 and TRBJ2-3; possible D gene TRBD2, 5 bases. CDR1 is SGHNT and CDR2 is YYREEE in the germline V gene (reference sequence). The length of the CDR3 is 14 residues. V was cut by 4 bases and J by 2 bases, with 11 bases left in between. CDR3 DNA: TGTGCCAGCAGCCCGGGGAGAGACACAGATACGCAGTATTTT. It is translated as CASSPGRDTDTQYF.

This rearrangement joins TRBV15 to TRBJ2-1, with TRBD2 matching 10 bases. Unmatched junction bases numbered 2, after V lost 0 bases and J lost 0 bases. This CDR3 has 17 residues. Germline CDR1 reads LNHNV; CDR2 reads YYDKDF (reference sequence). The CDR3 DNA reads TGTGCCACCAGCAGAGAAACTAGCGGGGACTCCTACAATGAGCAGTTCTTC. Translating it yields CATSRETSGDSYNEQFF.

V usage is TRBV27 and J usage is TRBJ1-1; 8 bases fit TRBD1. Germline V gene sequence: CDR1 MNHEY, CDR2 SMNVEV (reference sequence). The CDR3 totals 13 residues. Germline trimming cut 7 bases from V and 5 bases from J; bases unmatched to any gene: 6. This chain's CDR3 is CASKVQGVTEAFF. The CDR3 region has the DNA TGTGCCAGCAAGGTACAGGGGGTGACTGAAGCTTTCTTT.

This clone was detected once. The genes are TRBV11-3 and TRBJ2-5; D is possibly TRBD2 (5 bases). The CDR3 loop spans 14 amino acids. Germline-derived CDR1 and CDR2 are SGHNT and YENEEA. Trimming stripped 5 bases from V and 5 bases from J, with 15 bases between. The CDR3 region is CASSLDSTPETQYF. CDR3 nucleotides: TGTGCCAGCAGCCTGGACTCGACGCCCGAGACCCAGTACTTC.

The genes are TRBV27 and TRBJ2-3; TRBD1 matches 10 bases. Looked up from germline, CDR1 is MNHEY and CDR2 is SMNVEV (reference sequence). J gave up 1 base and V 6 bases, and 13 bases lay outside the gene matches. This CDR3 is 18 amino acids long. The CDR3 bases are TGTGCCAGCAGCACCGGGACAGGGGACACTGGTGGCACAGATACGCAGTATTTT. This codes for CASSTGTGDTGGTDTQYF.

This clone has more than one count but fewer than ten. The CDR3 here is CASSQARQGSYEQYF. CDR3 nucleotide sequence: TGCGCCAGCAGCCAGGCCAGACAGGGTTCCTACGAGCAGTACTTC. The chain uses TRBV4-3 and TRBJ2-7; 7 nucleotides agree with TRBD1. The germline gives CDR1 LGHNA, CDR2 YSLEER. Trimming took 3 bases from V and 1 from J; bases not matched to a gene: 6. This CDR3 is 15 amino acids long.

This clone is a singleton in its sample. CDR3 nucleotides: TGTGCCACCACCTCGACAGGGGGAGTATTCGGCACTGAAGCTTTCTTT. As protein: CATTSTGGVFGTEAFF. The chain employs TRBV15 and TRBJ1-1; 9 bases match TRBD1. The germline V gene has CDR1 LNHNV and CDR2 YYDKDF (reference sequence). The CDR3 covers 16 residues. The J segment lost 4 bases and the V segment lost 7 bases, leaving 13 bases of the junction unmatched. The entire variable domain, with the rest obtained from reference TRBV15 and TRBJ1-1, is as follows: DAMVIQNPRYQVTQFGKPVTLSCSQTLNHNVMYWYQQKSSQAPKLLFHYYDKDFNNEADTPDNFQSRRPNTSFCFLDIRSPGLGDTAMYLCATTSTGGVFGTEAFFGQGTRLTVV.

V and J are TRBV27 and TRBJ1-2; 7 nucleotides agree with TRBD1. The ends lost 7 bases at V and 4 bases at J; junction bases unmatched: 12. Germline CDR1 MNHEY, CDR2 SMNVEV (reference sequence). CDR3 size: 15 residues. As DNA, the CDR3 is TGTGCCAGCACCGAGGGGGCAGGACACAGCTATGGCTACACCTTC. Amino acid sequence: CASTEGAGHSYGYTF.

The rearrangement uses TRBV14 and TRBJ2-7; 9 nucleotides agree with TRBD2. V shed 2 bases and J 2 bases; nucleotides not matched to a gene: 4. Germline V gene data show CDR1 as SGHDN and CDR2 as FVKESK. This CDR3 region has 15 residues. The CDR3 nucleotides are TGTGCCAGCAGCCAATCTAGCGGGGACACCTACGAGCAGTACTTC. Translating it yields CASSQSSGDTYEQYF.

The chain uses TRBV2 and TRBJ2-1; 11 nucleotides agree with TRBD2. Germline V gives CDR1 SNHLY, CDR2 FYNNEI. The CDR3 consists of 15 residues. Trimming cost V 5 bases and J 4 bases; bases outside gene matches: 4. The DNA of the CDR3 is TGTGCCAGCAGTCGCACTAGCGGGAGATACAATGAGCAGTTCTTC. Translating it yields CASSRTSGRYNEQFF.

This rearrangement joins TRBV7-2 to TRBJ2-7, with 8 nucleotides matching TRBD1. V gave up 7 bases and J gave up 0 bases; unmatched junction bases: 5. The CDR3 sequence is 14 residues long. The germline gives CDR1 SGHTA, CDR2 FQGNSA. The CDR3 spells CASTSDRDSYEQYF. DNA of the CDR3: TGTGCCAGCACCTCGGACAGGGACTCCTACGAGCAGTACTTC.

The chain has TRBV27 and TRBJ2-4; 8 nucleotides match TRBD2. V dropped 4 bases and J dropped 4; count of bases not matched to a gene: 0. Looked up from germline, CDR1 is MNHEY and CDR2 is SMNVEV (reference sequence). The CDR3 is made up of 13 amino acids. CDR3 coding DNA: TGTGCCAGCAGTTCGGGAGGGAAAAACATTCAGTACTTC. Protein product: CASSSGGKNIQYF.

The V and J genes are TRBV19 and TRBJ2-7, with 8 bases fitting TRBD2. Germline values: CDR1 LNHDA, CDR2 SQIVND (reference sequence). The CDR3 runs 16 residues. V trimming: 6 bases; J trimming: 0 bases; junction bases outside the gene matches: 10. The CDR3 DNA reads TGTGCCAGTAGCCCAGAACGCGGGAGGACCTCCTACGAGCAGTACTTC. Its translation: CASSPERGRTSYEQYF.

The rearrangement joins TRBV7-9 to TRBJ2-2, with 9 nucleotides matching TRBD1. Germline assignment: CDR1 SEHNR and CDR2 FQNEAQ (reference sequence). Trimming cost V 1 base and J 3 bases; bases outside gene matches: 6. The length of the CDR3 is 17 residues. CDR3 amino acids: CASSLGSRDRDTGELFF. The CDR3 DNA reads TGTGCCAGCAGCTTAGGGAGCCGGGACAGGGACACCGGGGAGCTGTTTTTT.

The rearrangement uses TRBV5-6 and TRBJ1-2; 8 positions match TRBD1. CDR3 size: 14 residues. The germline gives CDR1 SGHDT, CDR2 YYEEEE. The V gene end was trimmed by 0 bases and the J gene end by 7 bases; junction bases not matched to a gene: 5. The CDR3 protein is CASSLEYRGIGYTF. CDR3 nucleotide sequence: TGTGCCAGCAGCTTGGAGTACAGGGGGATTGGCTACACCTTC.

The CDR3, as DNA: TGCGCCAGCAGCCGTCGACTAGCGGGGGCAGCCAATGAGCAGTTCTTC. It translates to CASSRRLAGAANEQFF. The chain combines TRBV4-3 with TRBJ2-1, with 12 bases fitting TRBD2. Per germline, CDR1 LGHNA and CDR2 YSLEER. The CDR3 length is 16 residues. J was trimmed by 6 bases and V by 4 bases; bases with no gene match: 7.

J is TRBJ2-3 and V is TRBV6-4, with 7 bases aligning to TRBD2. The CDR3 has 15 residues. Trimming cost V 9 bases and J 2 bases; bases outside gene matches: 11. The germline CDR1 and CDR2 sequences are MRHNA and SNTAGT. The CDR3 nucleotides read TGTGCCAGTTCCGACGGGAGGACTACCACAGATACGCAGTATTTT. Translating gives CASSDGRTTTDTQYF.

V usage is TRBV6-5 and J usage is TRBJ2-7; 7 positions agree with TRBD1. Germline values: CDR1 MNHEY, CDR2 SVGAGI. The ends lost 2 bases at V and 5 bases at J; junction bases unmatched: 6. This CDR3 has 14 residues. In DNA form, the CDR3 reads TGTGCCAGCAGTTACCCCAGGGGGATCGACGAGCAGTACTTC. Translation: CASSYPRGIDEQYF.

This chain links TRBV6-4 with TRBJ2-7; D is undetermined. V lost 0 bases and J lost 3, with 3 bases in between. Germline V gene data show CDR1 as MRHNA and CDR2 as SNTAGT. The CDR3 extends over 12 amino acids. The CDR3 sequence: CASSDSYYEQYF. DNA of the CDR3: TGTGCCAGCAGTGACTCGTACTACGAGCAGTACTTC.

V usage is TRBV4-3 and J usage is TRBJ2-1; possibly TRBD1 for D (6 bases). CDR3 length equals 13 residues. Trimming stripped 3 bases from V and 8 bases from J, with 11 bases between. Per the germline V gene, CDR1 is LGHNA and CDR2 is YSLEER. Written as DNA, the CDR3 is TGCGCCAGCAGCCAGAACAGGGTCCATGAGCAGTTCTTC. This translates into CASSQNRVHEQFF.